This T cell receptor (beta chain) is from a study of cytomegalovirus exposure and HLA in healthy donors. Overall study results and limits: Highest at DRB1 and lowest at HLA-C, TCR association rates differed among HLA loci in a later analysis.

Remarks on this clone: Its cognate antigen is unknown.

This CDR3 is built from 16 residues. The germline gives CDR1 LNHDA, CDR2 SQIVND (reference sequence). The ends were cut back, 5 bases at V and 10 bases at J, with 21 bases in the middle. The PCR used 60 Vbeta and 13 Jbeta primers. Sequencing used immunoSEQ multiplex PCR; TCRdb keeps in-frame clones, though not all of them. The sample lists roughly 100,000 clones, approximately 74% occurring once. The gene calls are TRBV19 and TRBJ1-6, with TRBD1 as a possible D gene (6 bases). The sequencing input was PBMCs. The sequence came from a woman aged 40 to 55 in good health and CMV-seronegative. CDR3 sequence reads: CASSVGNRVLQSPLHF. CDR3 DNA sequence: TGTGCCAGTAGTGTGGGTAACAGGGTCCTACAGTCACCCCTCCACTTT.